The clone carrying this T cell receptor beta chain was found many times. The antigen is undetermined. TCRdb ran MiXCR on the RT-PCR reads and lists one entry per CDR3 protein. The data show 250,000 to 350,000 distinct CDR3 sequences, 20% to 25% seen once. This sample was taken from a study of response to subunit inactivated influenza vaccine. Whole-study findings and limits: The authors suggested that every seasonal influenza vaccination recruits few new T cells.

CDR1 and CDR2 from the germline V gene are MRHNA and SNTAGT. V shed 6 bases, J shed 6 bases, and the junction held 17 bases outside the gene matches. The CDR3 runs 17 residues. This receptor was obtained from a man between 50 and 70 years old who received an inactivated influenza vaccine. Material: PBMCs from blood, obtained approximately 20 months after vaccination. V and J are TRBV6-4 and TRBJ1-2, with TRBD1 matching 9 bases. CDR3 sequence (DNA): TGTGCCAGCAGCGAAGAACGGCCGGGACAGGGAAGCGATGGCTACACCTTC. Its translation: CASSEERPGQGSDGYTF.